The rows below give T cell receptor beta chains drawn from one sample of a study of technical replicates of blood from several donors. Using immunoSEQ multiplex PCR, the repertoire was profiled, and TCRdb retains in-frame clones only, with some absent. The sample lists fewer than 110,000 clones; just over 95% were seen once. Sequencing was performed on T cells isolated from PBMCs. All receptors derive from a human donor in good health. Both conserved end residues are part of each CDR3. The order of the fields is clone size, V gene, D gene, J gene, CDR3 protein, CDR3 DNA. D genes are given only for firm matches. A clone size is listed for some rows: how often the clone was seen (once, few, many), or a class if it is expanded.

clone size: NA
V gene: TRBV5-1
D gene: NA
J gene: TRBJ1-2
CDR3 protein: CASSLGDRSYGYTF
CDR3 DNA: TGCGCCAGCAGCTTGGGCGACAGATCCTATGGCTACACCTTC

clone size: few
V gene: TRBV11-2
D gene: NA
J gene: TRBJ1-1
CDR3 protein: CASSLVSTEAFF
CDR3 DNA: TGTGCCAGCAGCTTAGTGAGCACTGAAGCTTTCTTT

clone size: NA
V gene: TRBV7-9
D gene: TRBD2
J gene: TRBJ2-5
CDR3 protein: CASSQSGNQETQYF
CDR3 DNA: TGTGCCAGCAGCCAGAGCGGGAACCAAGAGACCCAGTACTTC

clone size: NA
V gene: TRBV9
D gene: NA
J gene: TRBJ2-1
CDR3 protein: CASSVAGESYNEQFF
CDR3 DNA: TGTGCCAGCAGCGTAGCGGGGGAGTCCTACAATGAGCAGTTCTTC

clone size: NA
V gene: TRBV10-2
D gene: TRBD1
J gene: TRBJ1-3
CDR3 protein: CASTRDSYSGNTIYF
CDR3 DNA: TGCGCCAGCACTAGGGACAGTTACTCTGGAAACACCATATATTTT

clone size: NA
V gene: TRBV19
D gene: NA
J gene: TRBJ1-5
CDR3 protein: CASTAGWGGGNQPQHF
CDR3 DNA: TGTGCCAGTACCGCGGGGTGGGGCGGCGGCAATCAGCCCCAGCATTTT

clone size: NA
V gene: TRBV19
D gene: NA
J gene: TRBJ1-1
CDR3 protein: CASKEGGNTEAFF
CDR3 DNA: TGTGCCAGTAAAGAGGGAGGGAACACTGAAGCTTTCTTT

clone size: NA
V gene: TRBV7-9
D gene: TRBD1
J gene: TRBJ2-1
CDR3 protein: CASSFRDMSGQYNEQFF
CDR3 DNA: TGTGCCAGCAGCTTCCGGGACATGTCGGGACAGTACAATGAGCAGTTCTTC

clone size: NA
V gene: TRBV18
D gene: NA
J gene: TRBJ2-7
CDR3 protein: CASSPSPFAGLSF
CDR3 DNA: TGTGCCAGCTCACCATCACCTTTTGCAGGACTAAGCTTC

clone size: NA
V gene: TRBV11-2
D gene: NA
J gene: TRBJ2-1
CDR3 protein: CASSFGTRGLNEQFF
CDR3 DNA: TGTGCCAGCAGCTTCGGGACTAGGGGGCTCAATGAGCAGTTCTTC

clone size: NA
V gene: TRBV7-8
D gene: TRBD1
J gene: TRBJ2-5
CDR3 protein: CASSSRTGSTEETQYF
CDR3 DNA: TGTGCCAGCAGCTCTAGGACAGGGAGCACGGAAGAGACCCAGTACTTC

clone size: NA
V gene: TRBV13
D gene: TRBD1
J gene: TRBJ2-2
CDR3 protein: CASSFASSDRGFGELFF
CDR3 DNA: TGTGCCAGCAGCTTCGCCTCGTCGGACAGGGGGTTCGGGGAGCTGTTTTTT

clone size: NA
V gene: TRBV5-1
D gene: TRBD2
J gene: TRBJ2-5
CDR3 protein: CASSQLLTSGTQETQYF
CDR3 DNA: TGCGCCAGCAGCCAATTGCTTACTAGCGGGACCCAAGAGACCCAGTACTTC

clone size: NA
V gene: TRBV11-2
D gene: NA
J gene: TRBJ1-1
CDR3 protein: CASSPGHNTEAFF
CDR3 DNA: TGTGCCAGCAGCCCGGGACATAACACTGAAGCTTTCTTT

clone size: NA
V gene: TRBV25-1
D gene: TRBD2
J gene: TRBJ2-7
CDR3 protein: CASSELGLAGVDEQYF
CDR3 DNA: TGTGCCAGCAGTGAGCTAGGACTAGCGGGAGTTGATGAGCAGTACTTC

clone size: NA
V gene: TRBV18
D gene: TRBD2
J gene: TRBJ2-1
CDR3 protein: CASSSPAGPSNEQFF
CDR3 DNA: TGTGCCAGCTCCTCCCCAGCGGGACCCTCGAATGAGCAGTTCTTC

clone size: NA
V gene: TRBV9
D gene: TRBD2
J gene: TRBJ2-5
CDR3 protein: CASSSKGGLAGAETQYF
CDR3 DNA: TGTGCCAGCAGCTCAAAGGGGGGACTAGCGGGAGCAGAGACCCAGTACTTC

clone size: NA
V gene: TRBV28
D gene: TRBD1
J gene: TRBJ2-7
CDR3 protein: CASSLYSGTGGGREQYF
CDR3 DNA: TGTGCCAGCAGTTTATATTCGGGGACAGGGGGAGGTCGGGAGCAGTACTTC

clone size: NA
V gene: TRBV15
D gene: NA
J gene: TRBJ1-1
CDR3 protein: CATKRHGVEAFF
CDR3 DNA: TGTGCCACGAAGCGGCACGGAGTTGAAGCTTTCTTT

clone size: NA
V gene: TRBV6-6
D gene: TRBD2
J gene: TRBJ2-7
CDR3 protein: CASKIAGDYEQYF
CDR3 DNA: TGTGCCAGCAAAATAGCGGGAGACTACGAGCAGTACTTC

clone size: NA
V gene: TRBV5-1
D gene: TRBD1
J gene: TRBJ1-1
CDR3 protein: CASRALGQGPMNTEAFF
CDR3 DNA: TGCGCCAGCAGAGCTTTGGGACAGGGGCCAATGAACACTGAAGCTTTCTTT

clone size: NA
V gene: TRBV2
D gene: TRBD1
J gene: TRBJ1-6
CDR3 protein: CASSDFVRGLDSPLHF
CDR3 DNA: TGTGCCAGCAGTGATTTTGTCAGGGGGCTAGATTCACCCCTCCACTTT

clone size: NA
V gene: TRBV5-1
D gene: NA
J gene: TRBJ2-1
CDR3 protein: CASSLGGDRPRFF
CDR3 DNA: TGCGCCAGCAGCTTGGGGGGGGACAGACCGCGGTTCTTC

clone size: NA
V gene: TRBV11-3
D gene: NA
J gene: TRBJ2-3
CDR3 protein: CASSSQTASTDTQYF
CDR3 DNA: TGTGCCAGCAGCTCCCAAACAGCAAGCACAGATACGCAGTATTTT

clone size: NA
V gene: TRBV19
D gene: TRBD2
J gene: TRBJ2-5
CDR3 protein: CASSSGGYQETQYF
CDR3 DNA: TGTGCCAGTAGTAGCGGGGGTTATCAAGAGACCCAGTACTTC

clone size: NA
V gene: TRBV6-1
D gene: TRBD1
J gene: TRBJ2-7
CDR3 protein: CASSVLQGAISYEQYF
CDR3 DNA: TGTGCCAGCAGTGTGCTACAGGGGGCGATCAGCTACGAGCAGTACTTC